What follows describes a single T cell receptor beta chain. At sampling all donors were nominally healthy, likely with unrecorded immune exposures. V was cut by 8 bases and J by 2 bases, with 16 bases left in between. The CDR3 runs to 14 residues. Looked up from germline, CDR1 is MDHEN and CDR2 is SYDVKM. PCR amplification relied on 60 Vbeta primers (plus 13 Jbeta primers). TCRdb's table, derived via immunoSEQ multiplex PCR, lists solely in-frame clones and lacks some. The table has some 96,000 clones, around 82% seen once. This sample was taken from a study of cytomegalovirus exposure and HLA in healthy donors. The wider study: One earlier analysis, a look at some 180 million T cells, found 100 million to 130 million unique TCR beta sequences. Samples from HLA-typed donors yielded approximately 80 million unique TCRs in an early data release.

Sequencing used PBMCs. This chain joins TRBV28 and TRBJ2-7; possible D gene TRBD2, 5 bases. This TCR was recovered from a woman in her fifties or sixties in good health and CMV-seronegative. The CDR3 region has the DNA TGTGCCAGCGGAAGGCGGCGGGTTACCTACGAGCAGTACTTC. Translated, it gives CASGRRRVTYEQYF.